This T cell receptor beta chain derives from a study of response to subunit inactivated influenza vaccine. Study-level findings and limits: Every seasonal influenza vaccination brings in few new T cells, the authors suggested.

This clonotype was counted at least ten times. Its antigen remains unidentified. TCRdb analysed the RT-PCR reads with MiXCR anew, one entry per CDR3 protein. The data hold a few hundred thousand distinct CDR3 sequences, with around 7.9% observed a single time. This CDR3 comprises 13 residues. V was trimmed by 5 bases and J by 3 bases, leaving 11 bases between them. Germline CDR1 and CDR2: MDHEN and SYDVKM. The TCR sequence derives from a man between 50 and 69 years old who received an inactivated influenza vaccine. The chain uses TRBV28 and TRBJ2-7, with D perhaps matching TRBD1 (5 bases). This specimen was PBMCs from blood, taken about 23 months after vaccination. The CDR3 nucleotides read TGTGCCAGCAGTCCCCCGGACATCTACGAGCAGTACTTC. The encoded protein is CASSPPDIYEQYF. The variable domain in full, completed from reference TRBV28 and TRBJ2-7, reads DVKVTQSSRYLVKRTGEKVFLECVQDMDHENMFWYRQDPGLGLRLIYFSYDVKMKEKGDIPEGYSVSREKKERFSLILESASTNQTSMYLCASSPPDIYEQYFGPGTRLTVT.